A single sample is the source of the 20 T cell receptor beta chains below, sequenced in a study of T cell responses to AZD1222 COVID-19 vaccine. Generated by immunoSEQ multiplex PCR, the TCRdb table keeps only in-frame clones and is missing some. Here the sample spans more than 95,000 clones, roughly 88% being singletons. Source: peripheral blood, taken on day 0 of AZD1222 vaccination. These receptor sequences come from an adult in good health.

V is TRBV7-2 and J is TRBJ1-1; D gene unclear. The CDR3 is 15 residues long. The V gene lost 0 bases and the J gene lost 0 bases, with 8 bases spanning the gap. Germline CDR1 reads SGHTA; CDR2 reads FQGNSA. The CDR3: CASSLAAGLNTEAFF. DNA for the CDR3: TGTGCCAGCAGCTTAGCGGCAGGTTTGAACACTGAAGCTTTCTTT.

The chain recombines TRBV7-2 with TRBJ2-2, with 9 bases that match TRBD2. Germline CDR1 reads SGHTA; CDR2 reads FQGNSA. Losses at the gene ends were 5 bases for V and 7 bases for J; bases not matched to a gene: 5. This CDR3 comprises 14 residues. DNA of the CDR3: TGTGCCAGCAGCCATTTGACTAGCGGCGGGGAGCTGTTTTTT. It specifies CASSHLTSGGELFF.

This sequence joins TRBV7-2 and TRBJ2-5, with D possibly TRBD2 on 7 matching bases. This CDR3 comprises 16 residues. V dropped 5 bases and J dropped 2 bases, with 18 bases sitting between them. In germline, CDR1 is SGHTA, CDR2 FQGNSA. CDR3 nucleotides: TGTGCCAGCAGCCCCATGGGGGGGGCCCCTCAAGAGACCCAGTACTTC. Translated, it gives CASSPMGGAPQETQYF.

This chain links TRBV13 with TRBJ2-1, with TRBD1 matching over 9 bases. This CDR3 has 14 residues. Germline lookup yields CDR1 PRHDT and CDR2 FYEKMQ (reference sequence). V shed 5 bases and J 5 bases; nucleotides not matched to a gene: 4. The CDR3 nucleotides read TGTGCCAGCAGCATAAGGACAGGGGACAATGAGCAGTTCTTC. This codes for CASSIRTGDNEQFF.

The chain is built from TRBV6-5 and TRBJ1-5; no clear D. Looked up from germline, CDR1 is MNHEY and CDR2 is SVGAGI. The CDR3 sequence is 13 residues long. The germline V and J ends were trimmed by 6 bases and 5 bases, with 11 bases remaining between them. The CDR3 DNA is TGTGCCAGCAGGGGGTCTCAATATCAGCCCCAGCATTTT. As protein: CASRGSQYQPQHF.

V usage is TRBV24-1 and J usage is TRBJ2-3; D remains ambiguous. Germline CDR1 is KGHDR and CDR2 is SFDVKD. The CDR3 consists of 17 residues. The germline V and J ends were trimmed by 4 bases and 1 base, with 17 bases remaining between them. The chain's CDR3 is CATSETETGWGTDTQYF. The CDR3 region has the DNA TGTGCCACCAGTGAGACTGAGACTGGGTGGGGCACAGATACGCAGTATTTT.

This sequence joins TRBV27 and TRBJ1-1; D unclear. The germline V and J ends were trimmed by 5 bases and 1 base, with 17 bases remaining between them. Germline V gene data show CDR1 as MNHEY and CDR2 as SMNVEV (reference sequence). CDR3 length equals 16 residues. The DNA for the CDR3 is TGTGCCAGCAGTATGAGGGTTCCCTTTTCGAACACTGAAGCTTTCTTT. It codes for CASSMRVPFSNTEAFF.

CDR3 residues: CASNNKFSGGRSSSYNEQFF. CDR3 nucleotides: TGTGCCAGCAATAACAAGTTTTCTGGCGGGAGGTCGAGCTCCTACAATGAGCAGTTCTTC. The rearrangement links TRBV2 to TRBJ2-1; 8 nucleotides match TRBD2. Germline assignment: CDR1 SNHLY and CDR2 FYNNEI. With 7 bases clipped from V and 0 bases from J, the junction kept 20 bases outside the gene matches. This CDR3 is 20 amino acids long.

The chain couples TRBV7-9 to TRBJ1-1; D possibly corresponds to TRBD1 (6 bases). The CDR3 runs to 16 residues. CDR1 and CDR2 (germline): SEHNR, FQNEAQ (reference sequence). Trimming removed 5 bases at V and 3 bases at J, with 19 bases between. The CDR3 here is CASSPLGAHVDTEAFF. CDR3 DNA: TGTGCCAGCAGCCCATTGGGGGCGCATGTCGACACTGAAGCTTTCTTT.

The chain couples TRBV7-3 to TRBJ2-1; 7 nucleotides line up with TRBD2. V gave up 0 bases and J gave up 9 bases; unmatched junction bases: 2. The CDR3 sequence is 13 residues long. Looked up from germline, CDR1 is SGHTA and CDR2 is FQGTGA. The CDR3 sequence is CASSLTWGGEQFF. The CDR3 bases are TGTGCCAGCAGCTTAACCTGGGGGGGTGAGCAGTTCTTC.

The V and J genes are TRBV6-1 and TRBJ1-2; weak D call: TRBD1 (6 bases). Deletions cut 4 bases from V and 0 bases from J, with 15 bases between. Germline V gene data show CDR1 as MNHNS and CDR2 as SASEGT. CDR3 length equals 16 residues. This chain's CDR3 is CASSGIGQPPNYGYTF. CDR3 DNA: TGTGCCAGCAGTGGAATAGGACAGCCTCCTAACTATGGCTACACCTTC.

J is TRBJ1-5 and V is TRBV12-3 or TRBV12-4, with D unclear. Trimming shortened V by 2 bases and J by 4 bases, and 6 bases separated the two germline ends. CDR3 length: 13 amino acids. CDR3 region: CASSLIGNQPQHF. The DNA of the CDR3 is TGTGCCAGCAGTTTAATCGGGAATCAGCCCCAGCATTTT.

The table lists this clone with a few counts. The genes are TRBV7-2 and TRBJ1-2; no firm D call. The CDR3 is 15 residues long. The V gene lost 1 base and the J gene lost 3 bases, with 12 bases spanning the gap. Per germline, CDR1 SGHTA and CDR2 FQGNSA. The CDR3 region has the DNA TGTGCCAGCAGCTTAGTAGCGGTGGAGTACTATGGCTACACCTTC. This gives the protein CASSLVAVEYYGYTF.

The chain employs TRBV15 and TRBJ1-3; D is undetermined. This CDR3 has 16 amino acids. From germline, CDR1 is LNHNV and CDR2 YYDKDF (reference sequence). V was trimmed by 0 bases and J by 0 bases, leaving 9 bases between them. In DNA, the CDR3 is TGTGCCACCAGCAGAGATCTAGCCCTCTCTGGAAACACCATATATTTT. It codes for CATSRDLALSGNTIYF.

Here the CDR3 reads CASSRNLPSVGETQYF. CDR3 in DNA: TGTGCCAGCAGCCGCAATCTACCTAGCGTCGGAGAGACCCAGTACTTC. The J gene is TRBJ2-5, the V gene TRBV3-1 (or the pseudogene TRBV3-2); D may be TRBD2 (6 bases). The CDR3 covers 16 residues. V was clipped by 4 bases and J by 4 bases, with 19 bases between them. Germline CDR1 LGHDT, CDR2 YNNKEL (reference sequence).

CDR3 in amino acids: CASSLSGLPGLSLHF. DNA of the CDR3: TGTGCCAGCAGTTTATCGGGCCTCCCGGGTTTGTCCCTCCACTTT. This rearrangement joins TRBV27 to TRBJ1-6; no definite D call. The CDR3 covers 15 residues. CDR1 is MNHEY and CDR2 is SMNVEV in the germline V gene (reference sequence). Trimming took 0 bases from V and 14 from J, leaving 17 bases between them.

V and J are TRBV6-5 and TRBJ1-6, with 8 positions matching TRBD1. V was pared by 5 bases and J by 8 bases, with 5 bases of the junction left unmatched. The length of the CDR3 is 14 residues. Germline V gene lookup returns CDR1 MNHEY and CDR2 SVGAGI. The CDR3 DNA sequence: TGTGCCAGCAGTACGCAGGGGGCATATTCACCCCTCCACTTT. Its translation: CASSTQGAYSPLHF.

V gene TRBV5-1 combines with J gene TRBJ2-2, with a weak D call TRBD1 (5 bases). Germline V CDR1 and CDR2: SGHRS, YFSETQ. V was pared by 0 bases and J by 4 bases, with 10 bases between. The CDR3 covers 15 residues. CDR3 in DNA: TGCGCCAGCAGCTTGGAGGGCACAGGCACCGGGGAGCTGTTTTTT. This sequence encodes CASSLEGTGTGELFF.

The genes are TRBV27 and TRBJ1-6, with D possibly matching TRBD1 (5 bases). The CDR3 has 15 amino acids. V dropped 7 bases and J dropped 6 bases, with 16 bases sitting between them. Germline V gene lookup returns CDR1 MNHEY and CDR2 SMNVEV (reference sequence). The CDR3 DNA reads TGTGCCAGCATGAGAAGGGACGTTCGTAATTCACCCCTCCACTTT. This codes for CASMRRDVRNSPLHF.

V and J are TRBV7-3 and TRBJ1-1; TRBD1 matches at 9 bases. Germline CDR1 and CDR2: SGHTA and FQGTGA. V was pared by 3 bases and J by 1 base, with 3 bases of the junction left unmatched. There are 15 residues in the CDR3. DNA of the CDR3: TGTGCCAGCAGCTTTAGGGACAGGGAGAACACTGAAGCTTTCTTT. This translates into CASSFRDRENTEAFF.